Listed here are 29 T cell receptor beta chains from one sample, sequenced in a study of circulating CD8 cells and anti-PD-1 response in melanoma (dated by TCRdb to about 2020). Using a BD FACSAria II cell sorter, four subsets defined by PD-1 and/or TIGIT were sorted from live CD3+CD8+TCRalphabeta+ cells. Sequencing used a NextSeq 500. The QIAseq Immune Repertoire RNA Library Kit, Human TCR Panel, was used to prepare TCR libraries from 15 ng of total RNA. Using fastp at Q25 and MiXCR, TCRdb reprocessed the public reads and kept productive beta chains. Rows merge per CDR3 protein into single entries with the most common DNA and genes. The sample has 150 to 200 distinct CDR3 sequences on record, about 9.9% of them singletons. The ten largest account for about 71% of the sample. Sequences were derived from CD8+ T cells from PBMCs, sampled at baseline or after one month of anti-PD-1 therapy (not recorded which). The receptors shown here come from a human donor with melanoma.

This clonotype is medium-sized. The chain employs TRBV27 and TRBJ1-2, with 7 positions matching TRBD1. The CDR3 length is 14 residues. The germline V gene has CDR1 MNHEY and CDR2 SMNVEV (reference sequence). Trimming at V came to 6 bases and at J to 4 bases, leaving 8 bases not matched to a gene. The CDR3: CASREQGNLYGYTF. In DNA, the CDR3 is TGTGCCAGCAGGGAACAGGGGAACCTCTATGGCTACACCTTC.

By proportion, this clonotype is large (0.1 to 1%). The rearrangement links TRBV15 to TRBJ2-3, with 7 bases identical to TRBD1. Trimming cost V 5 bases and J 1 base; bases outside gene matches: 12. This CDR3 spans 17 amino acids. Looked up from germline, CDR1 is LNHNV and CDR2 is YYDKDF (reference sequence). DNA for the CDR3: TGTGCCACCAGCTCCCTCAGGGGGTACGCAGGCACAGATACGCAGTATTTT. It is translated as CATSSLRGYAGTDTQYF.

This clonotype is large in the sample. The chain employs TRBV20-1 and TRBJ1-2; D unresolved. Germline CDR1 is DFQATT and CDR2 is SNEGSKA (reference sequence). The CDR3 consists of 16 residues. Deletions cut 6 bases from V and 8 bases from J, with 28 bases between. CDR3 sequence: CSAPTHLSKAAYGYTF. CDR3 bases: TGCAGTGCCCCCACCCATTTAAGTAAGGCCGCCTACGGCTACACCTTC.

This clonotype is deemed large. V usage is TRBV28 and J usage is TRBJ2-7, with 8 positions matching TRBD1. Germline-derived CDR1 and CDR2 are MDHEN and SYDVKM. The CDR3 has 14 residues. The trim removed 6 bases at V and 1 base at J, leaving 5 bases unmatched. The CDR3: CASRQGQASYEQYF. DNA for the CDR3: TGTGCCAGCAGACAGGGACAGGCATCCTACGAGCAGTACTTC.

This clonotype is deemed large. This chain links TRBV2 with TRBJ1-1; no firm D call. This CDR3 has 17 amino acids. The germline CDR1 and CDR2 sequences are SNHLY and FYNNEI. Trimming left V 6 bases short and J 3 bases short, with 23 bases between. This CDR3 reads CASRVDKDRGWDTEAFF. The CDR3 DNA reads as TGTGCCAGCAGGGTAGATAAAGACCGAGGGTGGGACACTGAAGCTTTCTTT. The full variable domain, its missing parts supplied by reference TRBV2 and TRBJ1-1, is EPEVTQTPSHQVTQMGQEVILRCVPISNHLYFYWYRQILGQKVEFLVSFYNNEISEKSEIFDDQFSVERPDGSNFTLKIRSTKLEDSAMYFCASRVDKDRGWDTEAFFGQGTRLTVV.

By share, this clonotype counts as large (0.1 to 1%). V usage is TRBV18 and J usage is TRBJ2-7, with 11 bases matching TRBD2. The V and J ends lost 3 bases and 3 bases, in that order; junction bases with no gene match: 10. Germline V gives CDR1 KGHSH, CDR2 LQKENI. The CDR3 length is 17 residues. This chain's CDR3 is CASSPWTSGPQFYEQYF. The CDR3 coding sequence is TGTGCCAGCTCACCCTGGACTAGCGGGCCCCAATTCTACGAGCAGTACTTC.

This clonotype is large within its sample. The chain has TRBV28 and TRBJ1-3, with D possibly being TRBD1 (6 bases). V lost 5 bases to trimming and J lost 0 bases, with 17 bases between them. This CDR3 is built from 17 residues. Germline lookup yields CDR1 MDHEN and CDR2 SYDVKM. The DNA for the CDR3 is TGTGCCAGCAGTAACCAGCACAACAGGGACTCTGGAAACACCATATATTTT. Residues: CASSNQHNRDSGNTIYF.

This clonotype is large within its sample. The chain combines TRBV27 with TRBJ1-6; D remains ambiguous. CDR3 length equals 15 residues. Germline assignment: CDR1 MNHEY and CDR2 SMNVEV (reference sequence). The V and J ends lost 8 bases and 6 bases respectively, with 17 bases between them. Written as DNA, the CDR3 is TGTGCCAGCGGGCCTCCTTGGCTCACTAATTCACCCCTCCACTTT. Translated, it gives CASGPPWLTNSPLHF.

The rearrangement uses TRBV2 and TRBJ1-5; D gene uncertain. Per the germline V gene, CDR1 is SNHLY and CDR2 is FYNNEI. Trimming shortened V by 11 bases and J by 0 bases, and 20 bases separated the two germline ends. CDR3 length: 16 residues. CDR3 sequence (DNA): TGTGCCGGCGAATCCCGTCCGGTTTTTAGCAATCAGCCCCAGCATTTT. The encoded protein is CAGESRPVFSNQPQHF.

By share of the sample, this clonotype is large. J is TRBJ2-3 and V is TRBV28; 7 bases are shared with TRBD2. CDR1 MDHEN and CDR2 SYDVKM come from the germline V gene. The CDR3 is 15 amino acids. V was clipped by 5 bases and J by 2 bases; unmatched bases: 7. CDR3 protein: CASSDVGGYTDTQYF. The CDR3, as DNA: TGTGCCAGCAGTGATGTGGGGGGGTACACAGATACGCAGTATTTT.

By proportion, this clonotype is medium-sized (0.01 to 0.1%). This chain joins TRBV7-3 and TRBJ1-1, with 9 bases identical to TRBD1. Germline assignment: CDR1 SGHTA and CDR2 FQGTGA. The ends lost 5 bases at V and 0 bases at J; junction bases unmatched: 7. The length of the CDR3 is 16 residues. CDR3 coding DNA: TGTGCCAGCAGCCTAAGGGGGACAGGGATGAACACTGAAGCTTTCTTT. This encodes CASSLRGTGMNTEAFF.

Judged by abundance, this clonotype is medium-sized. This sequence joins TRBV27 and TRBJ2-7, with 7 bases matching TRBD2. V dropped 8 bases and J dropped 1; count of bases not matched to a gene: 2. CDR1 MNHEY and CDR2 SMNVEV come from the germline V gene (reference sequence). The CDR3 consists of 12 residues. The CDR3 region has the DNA TGTGCCAGCCGGGGGGAATCCTACGAGCAGTACTTC. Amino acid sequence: CASRGESYEQYF.

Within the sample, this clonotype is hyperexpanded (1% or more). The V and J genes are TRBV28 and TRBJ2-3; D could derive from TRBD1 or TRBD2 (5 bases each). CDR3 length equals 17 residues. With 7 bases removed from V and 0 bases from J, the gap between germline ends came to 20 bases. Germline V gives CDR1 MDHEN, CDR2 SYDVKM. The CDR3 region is CASTQPPWGSSTDTQYF. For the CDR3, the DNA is TGTGCCAGCACCCAGCCGCCATGGGGGTCTAGCACAGATACGCAGTATTTT.

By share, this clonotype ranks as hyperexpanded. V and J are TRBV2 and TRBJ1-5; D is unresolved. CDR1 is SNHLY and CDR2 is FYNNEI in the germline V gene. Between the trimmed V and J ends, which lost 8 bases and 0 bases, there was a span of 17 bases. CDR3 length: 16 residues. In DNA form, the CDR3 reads TGTGCCAGCGAATCCCGTCCGGTTTATAGCAATCAGCCCCAGCATTTT. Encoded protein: CASESRPVYSNQPQHF.

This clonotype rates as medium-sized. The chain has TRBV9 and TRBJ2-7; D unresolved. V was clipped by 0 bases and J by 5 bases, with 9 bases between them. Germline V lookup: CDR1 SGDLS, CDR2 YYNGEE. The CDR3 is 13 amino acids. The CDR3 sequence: CASSVVGNDEQYF. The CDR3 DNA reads TGTGCCAGCAGCGTAGTGGGGAACGACGAGCAGTACTTC.

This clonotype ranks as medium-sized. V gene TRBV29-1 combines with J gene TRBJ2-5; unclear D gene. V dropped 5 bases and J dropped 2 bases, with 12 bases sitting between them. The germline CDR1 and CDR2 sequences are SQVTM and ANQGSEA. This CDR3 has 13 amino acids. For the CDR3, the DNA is TGCAGCGTTCCTTTGGCGGAGCAAGAGACCCAGTACTTC. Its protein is CSVPLAEQETQYF.

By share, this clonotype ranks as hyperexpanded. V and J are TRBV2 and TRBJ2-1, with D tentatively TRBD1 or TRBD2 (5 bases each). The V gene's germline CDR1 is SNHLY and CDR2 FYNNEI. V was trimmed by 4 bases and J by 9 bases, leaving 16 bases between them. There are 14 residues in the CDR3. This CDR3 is CASSAPRTTSEQFF. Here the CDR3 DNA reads TGTGCCAGCAGTGCCCCACGGACAACTAGTGAGCAGTTCTTC.

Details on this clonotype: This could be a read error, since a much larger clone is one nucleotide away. CDR3 sequence (DNA): TGTGCCAGCATCTTAGCGAATGAGCAGTTCTTC. It encodes CASILANEQFF. V is TRBV11-2 and J is TRBJ2-1; tentative D call: TRBD2 (5 bases). The CDR3 sequence is 11 residues long. Germline loops: CDR1 SGHAT, CDR2 FQNNGV.

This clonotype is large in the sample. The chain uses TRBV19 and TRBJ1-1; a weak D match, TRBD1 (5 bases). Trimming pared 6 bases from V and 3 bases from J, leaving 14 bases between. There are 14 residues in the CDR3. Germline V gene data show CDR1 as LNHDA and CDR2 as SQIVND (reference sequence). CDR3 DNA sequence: TGTGCCAGTAGAACGGACTGGGGGGACACTGAAGCTTTCTTT. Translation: CASRTDWGDTEAFF.

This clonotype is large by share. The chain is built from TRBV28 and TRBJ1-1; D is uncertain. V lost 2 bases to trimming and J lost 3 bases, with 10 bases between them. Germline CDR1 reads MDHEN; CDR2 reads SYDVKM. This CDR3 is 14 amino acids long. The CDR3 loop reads CASSLEPGDTEAFF. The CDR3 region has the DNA TGTGCCAGCAGTTTAGAGCCCGGGGACACTGAAGCTTTCTTT. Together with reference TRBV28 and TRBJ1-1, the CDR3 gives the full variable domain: DVKVTQSSRYLVKRTGEKVFLECVQDMDHENMFWYRQDPGLGLRLIYFSYDVKMKEKGDIPEGYSVSREKKERFSLILESASTNQTSMYLCASSLEPGDTEAFFGQGTRLTVV.

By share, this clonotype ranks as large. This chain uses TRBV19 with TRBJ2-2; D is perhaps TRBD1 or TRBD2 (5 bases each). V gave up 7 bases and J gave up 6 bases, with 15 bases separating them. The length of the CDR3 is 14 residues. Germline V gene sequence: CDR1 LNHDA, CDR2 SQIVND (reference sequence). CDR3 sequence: CASIVTGTSGELFF. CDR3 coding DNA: TGTGCCAGTATTGTGACCGGGACCTCCGGGGAGCTGTTTTTT.

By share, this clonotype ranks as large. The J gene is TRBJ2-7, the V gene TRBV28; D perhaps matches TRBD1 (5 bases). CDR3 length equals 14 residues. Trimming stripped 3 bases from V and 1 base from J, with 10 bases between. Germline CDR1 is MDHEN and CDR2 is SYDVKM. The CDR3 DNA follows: TGTGCCAGCAGTTTCCAGGGCCCTTCCTACGAGCAGTACTTC. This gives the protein CASSFQGPSYEQYF.

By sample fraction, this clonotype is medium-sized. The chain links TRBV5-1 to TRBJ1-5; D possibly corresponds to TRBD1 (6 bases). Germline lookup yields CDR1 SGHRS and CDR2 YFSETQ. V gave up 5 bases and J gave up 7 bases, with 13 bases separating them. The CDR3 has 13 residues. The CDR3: CASSREGEQPQHF. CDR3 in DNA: TGCGCCAGCAGTCGGGAGGGGGAGCAGCCCCAGCATTTT.

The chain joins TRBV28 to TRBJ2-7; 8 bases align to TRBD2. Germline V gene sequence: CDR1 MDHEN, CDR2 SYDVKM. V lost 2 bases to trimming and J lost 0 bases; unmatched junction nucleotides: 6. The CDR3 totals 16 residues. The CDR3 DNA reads TGTGCCAGCAGTTTAACGGTCGCGGGAGGCTCCTACGAGCAGTACTTC. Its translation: CASSLTVAGGSYEQYF.

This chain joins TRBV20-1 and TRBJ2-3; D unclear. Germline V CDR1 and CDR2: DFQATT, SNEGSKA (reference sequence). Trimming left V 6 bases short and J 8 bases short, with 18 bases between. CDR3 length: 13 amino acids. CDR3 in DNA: TGCAGTGCCCCGGTGGAGCTTACGGGTACGCAGTATTTT. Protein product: CSAPVELTGTQYF.

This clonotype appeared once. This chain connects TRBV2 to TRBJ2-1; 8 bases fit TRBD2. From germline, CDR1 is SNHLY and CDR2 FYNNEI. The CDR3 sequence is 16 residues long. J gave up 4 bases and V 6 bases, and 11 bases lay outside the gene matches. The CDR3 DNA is TGTGCCAGCAGCTACGACTTGCGGGGGGTATACAATGAGCAGTTCTTC. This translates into CASSYDLRGVYNEQFF.

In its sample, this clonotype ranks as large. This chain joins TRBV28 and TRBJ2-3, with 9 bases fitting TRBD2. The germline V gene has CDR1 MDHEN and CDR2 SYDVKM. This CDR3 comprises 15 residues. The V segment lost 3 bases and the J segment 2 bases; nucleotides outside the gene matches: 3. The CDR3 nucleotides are TGTGCCAGCAGTTTGGCTAGCGGGACCACAGATACGCAGTATTTT. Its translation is CASSLASGTTDTQYF.

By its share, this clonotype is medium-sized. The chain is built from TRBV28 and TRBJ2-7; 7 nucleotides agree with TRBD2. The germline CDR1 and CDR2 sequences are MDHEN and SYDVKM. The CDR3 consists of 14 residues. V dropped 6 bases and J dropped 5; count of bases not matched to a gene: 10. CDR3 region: CASSLGGTGNEQYF. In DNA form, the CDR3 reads TGTGCCAGCAGCTTGGGAGGGACGGGGAACGAGCAGTACTTC.

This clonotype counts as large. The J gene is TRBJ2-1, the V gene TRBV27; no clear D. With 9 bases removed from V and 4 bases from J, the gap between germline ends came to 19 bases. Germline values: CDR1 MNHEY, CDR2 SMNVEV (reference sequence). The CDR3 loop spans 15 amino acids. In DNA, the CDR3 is TGTGCCAGTTCCGGACCAAACAAAGAGTACAATGAGCAGTTCTTC. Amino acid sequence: CASSGPNKEYNEQFF.